This T cell receptor beta chain was captured in a study of shared clonotypes between healthy human individuals. Study-level results: Rarefaction curves obtained for sorted subsets showed sequencing incomplete despite large depth.

On this clone itself: The antigen remains undetermined.

V lost 2 bases to trimming and J lost 0 bases; unmatched junction nucleotides: 4. In germline, CDR1 is SGHTA, CDR2 FQGNSA. CDR3 size: 15 residues. At deep level, the assay was performed. The method was immunoSEQ multiplex PCR; TCRdb's version includes in-frame clones alone and lacks a portion of them. The sample shows around 700,000 clones, about 74% of them seen only once. The sequenced sample was memory CD4+ T cells sorted from blood. Sample subset: CD45RA-negative fraction. The chain links TRBV7-2 to TRBJ2-7, with 7 bases matching TRBD2. The source is a woman in her 30s in good health. CDR3 amino acids: CASSLIQRGSYEQYF. In nucleotides, the CDR3 is TGTGCCAGCAGCTTAATCCAGCGGGGCTCCTACGAGCAGTACTTC.